A selection of T cell receptor beta chains follows, all from one sample in a study of CD8+ T cells in alopecia areata. The assay was immunoSEQ multiplex PCR, and TCRdb's table has in-frame clones only and misses some. Among about 180,000 clones listed, about 48% were seen once. The material was CD8+ T cells sorted from blood, obtained at week 24, from a patient treated with tofacitinib. The source is a human donor with alopecia areata. Both conserved end residues are part of each CDR3. Each record gives: clone size, J gene, V gene, D gene, CDR3 DNA, CDR3 protein. A D gene is named only where the DNA matches it firmly. Not every row has a clone size; where given, it reads once, few, many or a size class.

clone_size: .
j_call: TRBJ1-2
v_call: TRBV30
d_call: .
cdr3_nt: TGTGCCTGGATGGGGCCGCCGAACTATGGCTACACCTTC
cdr3_aa: CAWMGPPNYGYTF

clone_size: .
j_call: TRBJ1-5
v_call: TRBV19
d_call: .
cdr3_nt: TGTGCCAGTAGTCGGACAGACTATAGCAATCAGCCCCAGCATTTT
cdr3_aa: CASSRTDYSNQPQHF

clone_size: few
j_call: TRBJ2-2
v_call: TRBV30
d_call: .
cdr3_nt: TGTGCCTGGAGTGTCGGGGCTTCCGGGGAGCTGTTTTTT
cdr3_aa: CAWSVGASGELFF

clone_size: .
j_call: TRBJ1-6
v_call: TRBV9
d_call: .
cdr3_nt: TGTGCCAGCAGCGTAGGGGGTAATTCACCCCTCCACTTT
cdr3_aa: CASSVGGNSPLHF

clone_size: .
j_call: TRBJ2-1
v_call: TRBV5-6
d_call: .
cdr3_nt: TGTGCCAGCAGCCAGGGGGGGAATGAGCAGTTCTTC
cdr3_aa: CASSQGGNEQFF

clone_size: .
j_call: TRBJ2-3
v_call: TRBV6-5
d_call: TRBD1
cdr3_nt: TGTGCCAGCAGCAAAACAGGGGTTCGCACAGATACGCAGTATTTT
cdr3_aa: CASSKTGVRTDTQYF

clone_size: .
j_call: TRBJ2-1
v_call: TRBV6-5
d_call: .
cdr3_nt: TGTGCCAGCAGTTACTCCATGACCTTTGGTGAGCAGTTCTTC
cdr3_aa: CASSYSMTFGEQFF

clone_size: few
j_call: TRBJ1-5
v_call: TRBV5-6
d_call: .
cdr3_nt: TGTGCCAGCAGCTTGGCGGGGGGGAATGACAATCAGCCCCAGCATTTT
cdr3_aa: CASSLAGGNDNQPQHF

clone_size: few
j_call: TRBJ2-2
v_call: TRBV10-2
d_call: .
cdr3_nt: TGCGCCAGCAGTGAGACGAGGGGAGGACCAACCGGGGAGCTGTTTTTT
cdr3_aa: CASSETRGGPTGELFF

clone_size: .
j_call: TRBJ1-2
v_call: TRBV4-3
d_call: TRBD1
cdr3_nt: TGCGCCAGCAGCCCGGGACAGGGGAACTATGGCTACACCTTC
cdr3_aa: CASSPGQGNYGYTF

clone_size: .
j_call: TRBJ1-5
v_call: TRBV30
d_call: TRBD1
cdr3_nt: TGTGCCTGGGATTTAGGGACAGGGGGAAATCAGCCCCAGCATTTT
cdr3_aa: CAWDLGTGGNQPQHF

clone_size: .
j_call: TRBJ2-2
v_call: TRBV7-8
d_call: .
cdr3_nt: TGTGCCAGCGGACAATTCGCGAACACCGGGGAGCTGTTTTTT
cdr3_aa: CASGQFANTGELFF

clone_size: .
j_call: TRBJ2-7
v_call: TRBV29-1
d_call: .
cdr3_nt: TGCAGCGTTGGGCCAGGGACGGTGTCCTACGAGCAGTACTTC
cdr3_aa: CSVGPGTVSYEQYF

clone_size: .
j_call: TRBJ2-3
v_call: TRBV7-2
d_call: .
cdr3_nt: TGTGCCAGCAGCCCGGTGGGCACAGATACGCAGTATTTT
cdr3_aa: CASSPVGTDTQYF

clone_size: once
j_call: TRBJ2-5
v_call: TRBV10-2
d_call: .
cdr3_nt: TGCGCCACCCGAGGGGAAGAGACCCAGTACTTC
cdr3_aa: CATRGEETQYF

clone_size: .
j_call: TRBJ2-5
v_call: TRBV6-1
d_call: .
cdr3_nt: TGTGCCACATACAGGGGAGGACAAGAGACCCAGTACTTC
cdr3_aa: CATYRGGQETQYF

clone_size: .
j_call: TRBJ2-3
v_call: TRBV5-1
d_call: TRBD2
cdr3_nt: TGCGCCAGCAGCTTGGGGACTAGCGGGGTCACAGATACGCAGTATTTT
cdr3_aa: CASSLGTSGVTDTQYF

clone_size: .
j_call: TRBJ1-2
v_call: TRBV4-3
d_call: .
cdr3_nt: TGCGCCAGCAGCCAAGTCCGGGGTTCGAGTGGCTACACCTTC
cdr3_aa: CASSQVRGSSGYTF

clone_size: .
j_call: TRBJ2-2
v_call: TRBV6-5
d_call: .
cdr3_nt: TGTGCCAGCAGTTACCTCGGTTTAAGGGAGCTGTTTTTT
cdr3_aa: CASSYLGLRELFF

clone_size: .
j_call: TRBJ1-1
v_call: TRBV29-1
d_call: .
cdr3_nt: TGCAGCGTGAAGGGGGGAGAGGTTGGGACTGAAGCTTTCTTT
cdr3_aa: CSVKGGEVGTEAFF

clone_size: .
j_call: TRBJ1-2
v_call: TRBV29-1
d_call: .
cdr3_nt: TGCAGCGTTGTACAGGGAGGTGACTATGGCTACACCTTC
cdr3_aa: CSVVQGGDYGYTF

clone_size: .
j_call: TRBJ2-2
v_call: TRBV25-1
d_call: TRBD2
cdr3_nt: TGTGCCAGCAGTCCCGGGGGGGCCGGGGAGCTGTTTTTT
cdr3_aa: CASSPGGAGELFF

clone_size: few
j_call: TRBJ1-2
v_call: TRBV30
d_call: TRBD1
cdr3_nt: TGTGCCTGGAGAACCTCGACAGGGGACGGCTACACCTTC
cdr3_aa: CAWRTSTGDGYTF

clone_size: once
j_call: TRBJ1-2
v_call: TRBV5-1
d_call: .
cdr3_nt: TGCGCCAGCAGCGTCGGGTCTGACGATGGCTACACCTTC
cdr3_aa: CASSVGSDDGYTF

clone_size: few
j_call: TRBJ1-5
v_call: TRBV6-1
d_call: .
cdr3_nt: TGTGCCAGCAGTACGCCGGGGTATCAGCCCCAGCATTTT
cdr3_aa: CASSTPGYQPQHF

clone_size: .
j_call: TRBJ1-1
v_call: TRBV11-2
d_call: .
cdr3_nt: TGTGCCAGCAGCTTATCAGTAAGGGATGAAGCTTTCTTT
cdr3_aa: CASSLSVRDEAFF

clone_size: .
j_call: TRBJ1-1
v_call: TRBV10-2
d_call: .
cdr3_nt: TGCGCCAGCAGTTCCTCGAGGGCCACTGAAGCTTTCTTT
cdr3_aa: CASSSSRATEAFF

clone_size: .
j_call: TRBJ2-3
v_call: TRBV5-6
d_call: .
cdr3_nt: TGTGCCAGCAGCACTGCCGGAGATACGCAGTATTTT
cdr3_aa: CASSTAGDTQYF

clone_size: .
j_call: TRBJ1-5
v_call: TRBV28
d_call: TRBD1
cdr3_nt: TGTGCCAGCAGGACAGGGGAGGGCAATCAGCCCCAGCATTTT
cdr3_aa: CASRTGEGNQPQHF

clone_size: .
j_call: TRBJ1-1
v_call: TRBV4-3
d_call: .
cdr3_nt: TGCGCCAGCAGCCAAGGGTACGGGACGGCTGAAGCTTTCTTT
cdr3_aa: CASSQGYGTAEAFF

clone_size: few
j_call: TRBJ1-4
v_call: TRBV11-2
d_call: .
cdr3_nt: TGTGCCAGCAGCTTGGCGACTAATGAAAAACTGTTTTTT
cdr3_aa: CASSLATNEKLFF

clone_size: .
j_call: TRBJ1-2
v_call: TRBV5-4
d_call: .
cdr3_nt: TGTGCCAGCAGCTCCACCGATGCCAGCTACACCTTC
cdr3_aa: CASSSTDASYTF

clone_size: .
j_call: TRBJ2-1
v_call: TRBV5-6
d_call: .
cdr3_nt: TGTGCCAGCAGCTTGAGTGTCGAGCAGTTCTTC
cdr3_aa: CASSLSVEQFF

clone_size: .
j_call: TRBJ2-7
v_call: TRBV6-1
d_call: TRBD1
cdr3_nt: TGTGCCAGCGATTGGGAACAGGGGCCCTACGAGCAGTACTTC
cdr3_aa: CASDWEQGPYEQYF